This T cell receptor beta chain comes out of a study of cytomegalovirus exposure and HLA in healthy donors. The wider study: Assignment to the Caucasian-associated ancestry cluster applied to around 80% of the approximately 400 genotyped donors.

As concerns this clone: Its antigen is as yet unknown.

The germline CDR1 and CDR2 sequences are SGHRS and YFSETQ. V trimming: 4 bases; J trimming: 1 base; junction bases outside the gene matches: 5. The CDR3 has 16 amino acids. Findings of the study overall: In a later analysis, at a false discovery rate of 0.05, 17,000 or so TCR beta sequences matched HLA alleles. Later analysis showed most CMV-associated TCR beta chains appearing HLA-restricted. Information on immune exposure was restricted to one variable (CMV serostatus).

The PCR made use of 60 Vbeta and 13 Jbeta primers. Libraries were prepared by immunoSEQ multiplex PCR; TCRdb keeps only in-frame clonotypes and omits some of them. The sample has some 160,000 clones, roughly 90% seen once. This sequence was found in a woman in her late teens or twenties in good health and CMV-seronegative. The chain recombines TRBV5-1 with TRBJ2-3, with TRBD1 matching 11 bases. What was sequenced was PBMCs. CDR3 residues: CASSAGQGAGTDTQYF. The CDR3 DNA sequence: TGCGCCAGCAGCGCCGGACAGGGGGCAGGCACAGATACGCAGTATTTT.